The clone carrying this T cell receptor (beta chain) was seen a handful of times. Its target is not known. Amplification used 60 Vbeta primers and 13 Jbeta primers. TCRdb keeps only in-frame clones here, not all; method: immunoSEQ multiplex PCR. The table shows some 200,000 clones, with about 12% occurring only once. This sample was included in a study of cytomegalovirus exposure and HLA in healthy donors. Donors showed nominal health when sampled, although they likely had unrecorded immune exposures. Study-level points and caveats: The study had only CMV serostatus as immune exposure information. High specificity and sensitivity for cytomegalovirus status were reported for the classifier.

Germline V gene sequence: CDR1 MNHNS, CDR2 SASEGT. CDR3 length: 17 amino acids. The V and J ends lost 0 bases and 5 bases, in that order; junction bases with no gene match: 11. V gene TRBV6-1 combines with J gene TRBJ2-3; 7 bases line up with TRBD2. The sequence was collected from a man aged 50-59 years in good health and CMV-seropositive. Input material: PBMCs. The CDR3 DNA is TGTGCCAGCAGTGAAGCTGTAGCGGGTCCTAGGGGAGATACGCAGTATTTT. Encoded protein: CASSEAVAGPRGDTQYF.